Following are 24 T cell receptor beta chains from one sample sequenced in a study of T cells in Graves' hyperthyroidism and ophthalmopathy. From RNA transcripts, TCR beta CDR3 regions were amplified. HTBI primers drove first-round RT-PCR of the TCR CDR3. TCRdb ran MiXCR on the multiplex PCR reads and lists one entry per CDR3 protein. The repertoire holds over 500,000 distinct CDR3 sequences, over 35% seen once, with 35% to 50% in the top ten. The specimen sequenced was peripheral blood or thyroid tissue (not recorded which). Receptor source: an adult woman with Graves' disease, either hyperthyroidism or ophthalmopathy (not recorded which).

Points on this clonotype: A much larger clone differs by one base, so this may be a read error. This chain uses TRBV7-2 with TRBJ1-3, with D unclear. CDR1 and CDR2 from the germline V gene are SGHTA and FQGNSA. The CDR3 covers 13 residues. DNA for the CDR3: TGTGCCAGCAGCTTAGATGGGTTAAACACCGTATATTTT. As protein: CASSLDGLNTVYF.

The chain has TRBV29-1 and TRBJ1-2; D unresolved. V lost 0 bases and J 4 bases, leaving 12 bases between the germline ends. The CDR3 runs to 14 residues. Germline CDR1 SQVTM, CDR2 ANQGSEA. The CDR3 DNA is TGCAGCGTTGAAGATCCCGTGCCGTTCTATGGCTACACCTTC. It is translated as CSVEDPVPFYGYTF. Full variable domain (outside the CDR3, taken from reference TRBV29-1 and TRBJ1-2): SAVISQKPSRDICQRGTSLTIQCQVDSQVTMMFWYRQQPGQSLTLIATANQGSEATYESGFVIDKFPISRPNLTFSTLTVSNMSPEDSSIYLCSVEDPVPFYGYTFGSGTRLTVV.

The chain combines TRBV7-9 with TRBJ2-2; 14 bases agree with TRBD2. CDR1 is SEHNR, CDR2 FQNEAQ, per germline (reference sequence). The CDR3 consists of 16 residues. The V and J ends lost 5 bases and 7 bases, in that order; junction bases with no gene match: 6. CDR3 in amino acids: CASSRLAGGLIGELFF. CDR3 sequence (DNA): TGTGCCAGCAGCCGACTAGCGGGAGGGCTTATCGGGGAGCTGTTTTTT.

CDR3 protein: CASDWDGGNQPQHF. The CDR3 DNA reads as TGTGCCAGTGACTGGGATGGTGGTAATCAGCCCCAGCATTTT. The V call is TRBV19, the J call TRBJ1-5; no definite D call. This CDR3 is built from 14 residues. CDR1 LNHDA and CDR2 SQIVND come from the germline V gene (reference sequence). V shed 8 bases and J shed 4 bases, with 15 bases lying between them.

This clonotype has just one count. The chain has TRBV15 and TRBJ1-1; D unresolved. The V end was cut by 3 bases, the J end by 4 bases, with 15 bases between. This CDR3 comprises 15 residues. The germline V gene has CDR1 LNHNV and CDR2 YYDKDF (reference sequence). The CDR3 region is CATSSRLGVPTEAFF. The CDR3 DNA is TGTGCCACCAGCAGCCGGCTCGGGGTTCCCACTGAAGCTTTCTTT. The variable domain in full, completed from reference TRBV15 and TRBJ1-1, reads DAMVIQNPRYQVTQFGKPVTLSCSQTLNHNVMYWYQQKSSQAPKLLFHYYDKDFNNEADTPDNFQSRRPNTSFCFLDIRSPGLGDTAMYLCATSSRLGVPTEAFFGQGTRLTVV.

Comments on this clonotype: The junction and the germline gene differ at one end; a read error may be behind it. The rearrangement joins TRBV7-3 to TRBJ1-6; TRBD1 is a possible D gene (5 bases). CDR1 and CDR2 (germline): SGHTA, FQGTGA. The CDR3 spans 14 residues. The CDR3 sequence: CARSLGGVGSPLHF. The CDR3 nucleotides are TGTGCCCGCAGCTTAGGAGGGGTTGGCTCACCCCTCCACTTT.

DNA of the CDR3: TGCAGTGCTCCTGCTACCGGGACAGGGTTCTCACCCCTCCACTTT. As protein: CSAPATGTGFSPLHF. The chain couples TRBV20-1 to TRBJ1-6; 9 positions agree with TRBD1. Unmatched junction bases numbered 12, after V lost 5 bases and J lost 10 bases. Germline CDR1 DFQATT, CDR2 SNEGSKA (reference sequence). The CDR3 consists of 15 residues.

This clonotype has ten or more counts. The chain carries TRBV6-6 and TRBJ2-7; 8 bases agree with TRBD1. The J segment lost 5 bases and the V segment lost 2 bases, leaving 8 bases of the junction unmatched. The CDR3 is 15 residues long. Germline lookup yields CDR1 MNHNY and CDR2 SVGAGI (reference sequence). The CDR3: CASSYGGQGRDEQYF. The CDR3 DNA follows: TGTGCCAGCAGTTACGGTGGACAGGGTCGGGACGAGCAGTACTTC.

The chain employs TRBV15 and TRBJ2-5, with D possibly being TRBD2 (5 bases). Germline assignment: CDR1 LNHNV and CDR2 YYDKDF (reference sequence). CDR3 length: 14 residues. Trimming took off 9 bases at V and 5 bases at J, with 19 bases between the two ends. CDR3 nucleotide sequence: TGTGCCACAGCGGAACTCATTACAATGGAGACCCAGTACTTC. Amino acid sequence: CATAELITMETQYF. Drawing the rest from reference TRBV15 and TRBJ2-5, the complete variable domain is DAMVIQNPRYQVTQFGKPVTLSCSQTLNHNVMYWYQQKSSQAPKLLFHYYDKDFNNEADTPDNFQSRRPNTSFCFLDIRSPGLGDTAMYLCATAELITMETQYFGPGTRLLVL.

This clonotype was observed a handful of times. This sequence joins TRBV24-1 and TRBJ1-5; 8 bases line up with TRBD1. Looked up from germline, CDR1 is KGHDR and CDR2 is SFDVKD. The trim removed 2 bases at V and 11 bases at J, leaving 10 bases unmatched. The length of the CDR3 is 15 residues. CDR3 region: CATSDSGTGGGAQHF. CDR3 nucleotide sequence: TGTGCCACCAGTGATTCCGGGACAGGAGGAGGGGCCCAGCATTTT.

Concerning this clonotype itself: At one end, the junction sequence differs from germline, possibly due to a read error. The V call is TRBV10-1, the J call TRBJ2-7; TRBD1 matches 7 bases. Germline CDR1 and CDR2: WNHNN and SYGVQD (reference sequence). The CDR3 covers 14 residues. The DNA of the CDR3 is TGTGCCAGCAGTTTACAGGGGACAAGTAACGAGCAGTACTTC. Encoded protein: CASSLQGTSNEQYF.

This clonotype was detected a few times. V is TRBV27 and J is TRBJ1-6; the D gene is possibly TRBD1 (6 bases). The CDR3 extends over 14 amino acids. Trimming took off 9 bases at V and 6 bases at J, with 15 bases between the two ends. The germline V gene has CDR1 MNHEY and CDR2 SMNVEV (reference sequence). CDR3 region: CASRRTGRNSPLHF. DNA of the CDR3: TGTGCCAGTCGGAGAACAGGGCGTAATTCACCCCTCCACTTT.

The chain links TRBV7-2 to TRBJ1-2; a possible D gene is TRBD1 (6 bases). The CDR3 contains 14 residues. CDR1 is SGHTA and CDR2 is FQGNSA in the germline V gene. V lost 5 bases and J lost 6, with 16 bases in between. CDR3 sequence: CASSHQQGRHGYTF. The DNA of the CDR3 is TGTGCCAGCAGCCACCAACAGGGACGGCATGGCTACACCTTC.

The chain couples TRBV29-1 to TRBJ2-7; a possible D gene is TRBD2 (7 bases). Germline V lookup: CDR1 SQVTM, CDR2 ANQGSEA. V lost 7 bases to trimming and J lost 0 bases, with 16 bases between them. The CDR3 sequence is 14 residues long. CDR3 region: CSAGGGMSSYEQYF. CDR3 sequence (DNA): TGCAGCGCGGGGGGCGGGATGAGCTCCTACGAGCAGTACTTC.

V usage is TRBV10-3 and J usage is TRBJ1-1; D perhaps matches TRBD1 (6 bases). The length of the CDR3 is 16 residues. Germline V gene lookup returns CDR1 ENHRY and CDR2 SYGVKD. The ends were cut back, 4 bases at V and 4 bases at J, with 19 bases in the middle. The CDR3 region is CAISAGGRSGATEAFF. CDR3 nucleotide sequence: TGTGCCATCAGTGCGGGGGGCAGGTCCGGCGCCACTGAAGCTTTCTTT.

This clonotype was seen repeatedly, ten times or more. The genes are TRBV24-1 and TRBJ1-1; unclear D gene. The CDR3 extends over 14 amino acids. The germline V gene has CDR1 KGHDR and CDR2 SFDVKD. V was shortened by 3 bases and J by 5 bases, with 12 bases between the two germline ends. The CDR3 coding sequence is TGTGCCACCAGTGATATCGGACTGGTAACTGAAGCTTTCTTT. Its protein product is CATSDIGLVTEAFF.

The chain couples TRBV10-3 to TRBJ2-7, with 11 nucleotides matching TRBD2. The V segment lost 10 bases and the J segment 9 bases; nucleotides outside the gene matches: 5. Germline CDR1 is ENHRY and CDR2 is SYGVKD. The CDR3 is 11 residues long. The CDR3 is CATTSGIGQYF. The CDR3 DNA sequence: TGTGCCACGACTAGCGGGATTGGGCAGTACTTC.

This clonotype occurred many times. DNA for the CDR3: TGTGCCAGCAGCTTAGGAGGAGCAAACTCGGCCTACGAGCAGTACTTC. It encodes CASSLGGANSAYEQYF. The rearrangement links TRBV7-2 to TRBJ2-7; the D is unclear. This CDR3 is built from 16 residues. CDR1 is SGHTA, CDR2 FQGNSA, per germline. V was clipped by 1 base and J by 2 bases, with 15 bases between them.

This chain joins TRBV2 and TRBJ2-5, with D tentatively TRBD1 or TRBD2 (6 bases each). Germline CDR1 is SNHLY and CDR2 is FYNNEI. The germline V and J ends were trimmed by 4 bases and 12 bases, with 12 bases remaining between them. The length of the CDR3 is 11 residues. The CDR3 protein is CASSGGAGKYF. Written as DNA, the CDR3 is TGTGCCAGCAGTGGGGGGGCAGGGAAGTACTTC.

This clonotype was found a few times. The chain has TRBV7-9 and TRBJ1-2, with D uncertain. Germline loops: CDR1 SEHNR, CDR2 FQNEAQ (reference sequence). V was clipped by 2 bases and J by 8 bases, with 9 bases between them. The CDR3 sequence is 12 residues long. The chain's CDR3 is CASSLTGIGYTF. The CDR3 nucleotides read TGTGCCAGCAGCTTAACCGGTATCGGCTACACCTTC.

The chain carries TRBV28 and TRBJ1-5, with a tentative D call TRBD1 (5 bases). Germline V gene sequence: CDR1 MDHEN, CDR2 SYDVKM. V lost 4 bases, J lost 4 bases, and 14 bases lay in between. The CDR3 has 15 residues. The CDR3 reads CASSSRGIWNQPQHF. CDR3 in DNA: TGTGCCAGCAGTTCCCGGGGCATCTGGAATCAGCCCCAGCATTTT.

This clonotype has just a few counts. This sequence joins TRBV10-2 and TRBJ2-7, with D uncertain. Trimming removed 3 bases from V and 3 bases from J, with 9 bases in between. The CDR3 totals 13 residues. Germline V gene lookup returns CDR1 WSHSY and CDR2 SAAADI. CDR3 region: CASSDGDIYEQYF. CDR3 sequence (DNA): TGCGCCAGCAGTGACGGCGATATCTACGAGCAGTACTTC.

In this sample, this clonotype turned up a few times. The V and J genes are TRBV20-1 and TRBJ1-5, with 9 nucleotides matching TRBD1. Trimming took 8 bases from V and 5 from J; bases not matched to a gene: 7. The CDR3 loop spans 13 amino acids. CDR1 is DFQATT and CDR2 is SNEGSKA in the germline V gene (reference sequence). CDR3 amino acids: CSLNRGRDQPQHF. CDR3 DNA: TGCAGTCTTAACAGGGGGCGCGATCAGCCCCAGCATTTT.

The chain combines TRBV12-3 or TRBV12-4 with TRBJ2-5; D might be TRBD1 (5 bases). Trimming removed 5 bases at V and 0 bases at J, with 13 bases between. This CDR3 spans 15 amino acids. CDR3 DNA: TGTGCCAGCAGTGAAGGGGCGAGCGACCAAGAGACCCAGTACTTC. The encoded protein is CASSEGASDQETQYF.